This TCR beta chain stems from a study of untreated major depressive disorder. Study outcomes and limitations: Private clones made up every subject's top five TRBV05-01 clones.

Measured with immunoSEQ multiplex PCR; TCRdb has only the in-frame clones, and not every one. Among 20,000 to 25,000 clones listed, nearly 90% were seen once. Each depressed patient was pairwise matched to a non-depressed control for sex, age, current smoking status and body mass index. The V end was cut by 7 bases, the J end by 1 base, with 17 bases between. This CDR3 comprises 15 residues. Germline loops: CDR1 MNHNS, CDR2 SASEGT. Concerning this clone: Its antigen is still unknown.

The V gene is TRBV6-1, the J gene TRBJ2-7; weak D call: TRBD2 (8 bases). Sequencing was carried out using CD4+ T cells from PBMCs. The clonotype comes from a woman in her forties in good health. CDR3 DNA: TGTGCCAGCACCCTGGGACAGCGGGGGTCCTACGAGCAGTACTTC. It translates to CASTLGQRGSYEQYF.